A selection of T cell receptor beta chains follows, all from one sample in a study of T cells in Graves' hyperthyroidism and ophthalmopathy. Via MiXCR, TCRdb re-called the multiplex PCR reads, giving one row per CDR3 protein. This sample has 700,000 to 950,000 distinct CDR3 sequences; approximately 40% occur once, and the top ten carry around 29%. The source material was blood. These receptors were obtained from a woman aged 40 to 50 with Graves' hyperthyroidism. Both conserved end residues are part of each CDR3. Fields, in order: V gene, clone size, J gene, D gene, CDR3 protein, CDR3 DNA. A D gene is named only where the DNA matches it firmly. Clone size appears in some rows only: once, few, many, or a class for an expanded clone.

V: TRBV7-8; size: NA; J: TRBJ2-2; D: TRBD1; CDR3: CASSLIYGQGTGELFF; DNA: TGTGCCAGCAGCTTAATTTACGGACAGGGGACCGGGGAGCTGTTTTTT
V: TRBV29-1; size: NA; J: TRBJ1-2; D: TRBD1; CDR3: CSVDGGTGTGYTF; DNA: TGCAGCGTTGATGGTGGGACAGGGACCGGCTACACCTTC
V: TRBV20-1; size: once; J: TRBJ2-5; D: NA; CDR3: CSAMGLRRETQYF; DNA: TGCAGTGCTATGGGACTCCGAAGAGAGACCCAGTACTTC
V: TRBV7-2; size: NA; J: TRBJ1-4; D: TRBD1; CDR3: CASTIGGAGEKLFF; DNA: TGTGCCAGCACCATAGGGGGCGCGGGTGAAAAACTGTTTTTT
V: TRBV19; size: NA; J: TRBJ1-2; D: TRBD1; CDR3: CASSLRTGGHYGYTF; DNA: TGTGCCAGTAGTCTCCGGACAGGGGGCCACTATGGCTACACCTTC
V: TRBV29-1; size: NA; J: TRBJ1-1; D: NA; CDR3: CSAEGHQGSTEAFF; DNA: TGCAGCGCTGAGGGCCATCAGGGTTCCACTGAAGCTTTCTTT
V: TRBV10-3; size: NA; J: TRBJ2-7; D: TRBD1; CDR3: CAISDGTGKSYEQYF; DNA: TGTGCCATCAGTGATGGGACAGGTAAATCCTACGAGCAGTACTTC
V: TRBV12-3/TRBV12-4; size: NA; J: TRBJ1-2; D: NA; CDR3: CASSFGPIGYGYTF; DNA: TGTGCCAGCAGTTTTGGCCCTATCGGATATGGCTACACCTTC
V: TRBV9; size: once; J: TRBJ1-1; D: NA; CDR3: CASGTADTEAFF; DNA: TGTGCCAGCGGGACCGCGGACACTGAAGCTTTCTTT
V: TRBV25-1; size: many; J: TRBJ2-7; D: NA; CDR3: CASSEQRTGRREQYF; DNA: TGTGCCAGCAGTGAACAGCGAACGGGACGCCGCGAGCAGTACTTC
V: TRBV6-1; size: NA; J: TRBJ1-2; D: NA; CDR3: CASSPPSSTDSYLPVYGYTF; DNA: TGTGCCAGCAGTCCTCCGTCCTCCACGGACAGCTACCTCCCTGTCTATGGCTACACCTTC
V: TRBV2; size: NA; J: TRBJ2-7; D: NA; CDR3: CASSPTSKGHEQYF; DNA: TGTGCCAGCAGTCCAACTAGCAAGGGCCACGAGCAGTACTTC
V: TRBV20-1; size: many; J: TRBJ2-5; D: NA; CDR3: CSASLTRGEETQYF; DNA: TGCAGTGCTTCCTTGACCAGGGGCGAGGAGACCCAGTACTTC
V: TRBV7-9; size: NA; J: TRBJ2-2; D: NA; CDR3: CASSSNPHSNTGELFF; DNA: TGTGCCAGCAGCTCGAACCCACACTCGAACACCGGGGAGCTGTTTTTT
V: TRBV12-3/TRBV12-4; size: few; J: TRBJ1-1; D: NA; CDR3: CASSLKGEYTEAFF; DNA: TGTGCCAGCAGTTTAAAGGGGGAGTACACTGAAGCTTTCTTT
V: TRBV5-6; size: NA; J: TRBJ1-1; D: TRBD1; CDR3: CASRNRDRPPQAFF; DNA: TGTGCCAGCAGAAATAGGGACAGACCGCCCCAAGCTTTCTTT
V: TRBV6-1; size: NA; J: TRBJ1-5; D: TRBD1; CDR3: CASSAQDRGTRNQPQHF; DNA: TGTGCCAGCAGTGCCCAGGACAGGGGAACAAGAAATCAGCCCCAGCATTTT
V: TRBV11-2; size: many; J: TRBJ1-6; D: NA; CDR3: CASSLERDNTRNSPLHF; DNA: TGTGCCAGCAGCTTAGAAAGGGACAACACGCGGAATTCACCCCTCCACTTT
V: TRBV25-1; size: NA; J: TRBJ1-2; D: NA; CDR3: CASSQERTASRGYTF; DNA: TGTGCCAGCAGCCAAGAACGGACAGCTTCTAGGGGCTACACCTTC
V: TRBV15; size: few; J: TRBJ2-2; D: NA; CDR3: CATSTRGWMSTGELFF; DNA: TGTGCCACCAGCACCCGGGGTTGGATGAGCACCGGGGAGCTGTTTTTT
V: TRBV11-3; size: NA; J: TRBJ2-1; D: TRBD2; CDR3: CASSLVTSGSGNEQFF; DNA: TGTGCCAGCAGCTTAGTAACTAGCGGGAGTGGAAATGAGCAGTTCTTC
V: TRBV5-1; size: few; J: TRBJ2-5; D: NA; CDR3: CASSRADQETQYF; DNA: TGCGCCAGCAGCAGGGCAGACCAAGAGACCCAGTACTTC
V: TRBV25-1; size: NA; J: TRBJ2-1; D: TRBD1; CDR3: CASSLDPTGYEQFF; DNA: TGTGCCAGCAGCTTAGACCCGACAGGGTATGAGCAGTTCTTC
V: TRBV2; size: few; J: TRBJ1-1; D: NA; CDR3: CAIRTDSTEAFF; DNA: TGTGCCATTCGGACGGACTCTACTGAAGCTTTCTTT
V: TRBV7-9; size: many; J: TRBJ1-2; D: NA; CDR3: CASYRVGSNYGYTF; DNA: TGTGCCAGCTATCGGGTGGGGTCAAACTATGGCTACACCTTC
V: TRBV5-1; size: once; J: TRBJ2-2; D: NA; CDR3: CASSLGGSRNTGELFF; DNA: TGCGCCAGCAGCTTGGGCGGTTCGCGGAACACCGGGGAGCTGTTTTTT
V: TRBV7-3; size: NA; J: TRBJ2-1; D: TRBD2; CDR3: CASSLGGTSGTNEQFF; DNA: TGTGCCAGCAGCTTAGGAGGGACTAGCGGGACTAATGAGCAGTTCTTC
V: TRBV6-5; size: many; J: TRBJ2-6; D: NA; CDR3: CASSYSTRGANVLTF; DNA: TGTGCCAGCAGTTACTCTACGAGGGGGGCCAACGTCCTGACTTTC
V: TRBV12-3/TRBV12-4; size: many; J: TRBJ1-5; D: NA; CDR3: CASSRRGGRNQPQHF; DNA: TGTGCCAGCAGCCGGAGGGGAGGGCGCAATCAGCCCCAGCATTTT